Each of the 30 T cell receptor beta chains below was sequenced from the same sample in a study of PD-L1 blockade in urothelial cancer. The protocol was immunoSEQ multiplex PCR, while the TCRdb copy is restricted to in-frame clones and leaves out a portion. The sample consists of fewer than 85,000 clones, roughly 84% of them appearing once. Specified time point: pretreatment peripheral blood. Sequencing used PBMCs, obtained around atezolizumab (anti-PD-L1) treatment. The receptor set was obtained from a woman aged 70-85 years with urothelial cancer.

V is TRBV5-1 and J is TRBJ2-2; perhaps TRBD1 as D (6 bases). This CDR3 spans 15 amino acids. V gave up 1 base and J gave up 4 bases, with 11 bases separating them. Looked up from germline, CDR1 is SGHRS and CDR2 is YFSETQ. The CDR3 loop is CASSLSGASTGELFF. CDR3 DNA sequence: TGCGCCAGCAGCTTGTCAGGGGCGTCCACCGGGGAGCTGTTTTTT. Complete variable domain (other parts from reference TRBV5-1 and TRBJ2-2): KAGVTQTPRYLIKTRGQQVTLSCSPISGHRSVSWYQQTPGQGLQFLFEYFSETQRNKGNFPGRFSGRQFSNSRSEMNVSTLELGDSALYLCASSLSGASTGELFFGEGSRLTVL.

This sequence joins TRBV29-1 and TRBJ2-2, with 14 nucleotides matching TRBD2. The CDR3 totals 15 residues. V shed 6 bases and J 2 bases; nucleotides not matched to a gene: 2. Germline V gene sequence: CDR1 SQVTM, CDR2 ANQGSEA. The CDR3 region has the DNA TGCAGCGTCGGGACTAGCGGGAGTAACACCGGGGAGCTGTTTTTT. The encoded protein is CSVGTSGSNTGELFF.

CDR3 bases: TGTGCCAGCAGCTTAGCGCGGCACCCCGGGGATACGCAGTATTTT. Protein product: CASSLARHPGDTQYF. V gene TRBV7-8 combines with J gene TRBJ2-3; D is undetermined. Trimming pared 0 bases from V and 6 bases from J, leaving 13 bases between. From germline, CDR1 is SGHVS and CDR2 FQNEAQ. The CDR3 is made up of 15 amino acids.

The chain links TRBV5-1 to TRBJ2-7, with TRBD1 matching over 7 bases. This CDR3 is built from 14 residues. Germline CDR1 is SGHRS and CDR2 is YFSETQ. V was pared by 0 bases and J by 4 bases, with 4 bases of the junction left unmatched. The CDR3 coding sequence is TGCGCCAGCAGCTTGGTCTCACAGGGGTACGAGCAGTACTTC. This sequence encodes CASSLVSQGYEQYF.

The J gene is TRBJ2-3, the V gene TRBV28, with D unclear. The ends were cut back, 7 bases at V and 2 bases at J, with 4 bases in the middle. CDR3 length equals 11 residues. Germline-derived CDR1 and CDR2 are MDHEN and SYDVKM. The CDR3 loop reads CASTNTDTQYF. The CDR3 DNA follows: TGTGCCAGCACCAACACAGATACGCAGTATTTT.

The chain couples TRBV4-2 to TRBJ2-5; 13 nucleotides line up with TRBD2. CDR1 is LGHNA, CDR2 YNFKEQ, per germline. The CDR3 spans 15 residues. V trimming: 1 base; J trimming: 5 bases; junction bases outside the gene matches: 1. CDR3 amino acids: CASSQGTSGSETQYF. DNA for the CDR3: TGTGCCAGCAGCCAAGGGACTAGCGGGAGTGAGACCCAGTACTTC.

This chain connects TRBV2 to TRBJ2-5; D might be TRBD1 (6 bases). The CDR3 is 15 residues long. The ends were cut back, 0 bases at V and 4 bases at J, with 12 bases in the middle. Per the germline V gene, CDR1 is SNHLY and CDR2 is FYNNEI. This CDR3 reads CASSEAEGVGETQYF. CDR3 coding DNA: TGTGCCAGCAGTGAAGCCGAGGGGGTTGGAGAGACCCAGTACTTC.

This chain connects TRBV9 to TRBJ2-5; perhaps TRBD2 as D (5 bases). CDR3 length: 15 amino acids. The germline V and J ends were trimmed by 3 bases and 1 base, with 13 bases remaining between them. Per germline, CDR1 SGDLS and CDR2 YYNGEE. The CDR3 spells CASSASLGGQETQYF. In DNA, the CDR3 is TGTGCCAGCAGCGCTTCATTAGGAGGCCAAGAGACCCAGTACTTC.

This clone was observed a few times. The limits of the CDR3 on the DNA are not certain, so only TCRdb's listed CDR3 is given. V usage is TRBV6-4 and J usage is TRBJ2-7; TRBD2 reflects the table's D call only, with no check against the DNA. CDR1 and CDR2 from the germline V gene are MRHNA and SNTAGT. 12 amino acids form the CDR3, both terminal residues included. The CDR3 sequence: CASSGPVGSGNF.

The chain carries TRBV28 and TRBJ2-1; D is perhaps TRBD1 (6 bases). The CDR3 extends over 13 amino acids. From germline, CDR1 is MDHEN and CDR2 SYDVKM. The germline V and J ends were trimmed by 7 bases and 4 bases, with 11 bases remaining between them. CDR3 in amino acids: CASKTDRYNEQFF. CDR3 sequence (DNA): TGTGCCAGCAAGACCGACAGGTACAATGAGCAGTTCTTC.

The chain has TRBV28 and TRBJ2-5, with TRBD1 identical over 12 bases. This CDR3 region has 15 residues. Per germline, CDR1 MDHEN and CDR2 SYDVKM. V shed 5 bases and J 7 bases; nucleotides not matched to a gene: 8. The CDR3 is CASSPGQGAVGTQYF. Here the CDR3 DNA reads TGTGCCAGCAGTCCGGGACAGGGGGCTGTTGGGACCCAGTACTTC.

The DNA of the CDR3 is TGTGCCAGCAGCCAGGGCAGGGGAGCCGAGCAGTACTTC. Amino acids: CASSQGRGAEQYF. The chain uses TRBV14 and TRBJ2-7, with D possibly being TRBD1 (6 bases). The CDR3 runs to 13 residues. Per germline, CDR1 SGHDN and CDR2 FVKESK. Trimming removed 3 bases at V and 6 bases at J, with 12 bases between. Full variable domain (rest looked up from reference TRBV14 and TRBJ2-7): EAGVTQFPSHSVIEKGQTVTLRCDPISGHDNLYWYRRVMGKEIKFLLHFVKESKQDESGMPNNRFLAERTGGTYSTLKVQPAELEDSGVYFCASSQGRGAEQYFGPGTRLTVT.

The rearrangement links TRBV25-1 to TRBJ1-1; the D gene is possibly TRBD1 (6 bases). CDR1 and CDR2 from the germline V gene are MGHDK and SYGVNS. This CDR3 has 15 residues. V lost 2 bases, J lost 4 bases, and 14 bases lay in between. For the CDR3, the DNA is TGTGCCAGCAGTGAAAGTCAGGGGTGGCCCACTGAAGCTTTCTTT. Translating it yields CASSESQGWPTEAFF.

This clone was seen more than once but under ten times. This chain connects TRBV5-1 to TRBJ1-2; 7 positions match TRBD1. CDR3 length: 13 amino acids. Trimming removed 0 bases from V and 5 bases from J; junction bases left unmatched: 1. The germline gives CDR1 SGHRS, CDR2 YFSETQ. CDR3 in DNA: TGCGCCAGCAGCTTGGGGACAGGATATGGCTACACCTTC. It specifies CASSLGTGYGYTF.

The CDR3 nucleotides read TGTGCCAGCAGGCATGAAACAGGGGCGCAACAGTACTTC. This sequence encodes CASRHETGAQQYF. V is TRBV28 and J is TRBJ2-4; 7 positions agree with TRBD1. From germline, CDR1 is MDHEN and CDR2 SYDVKM. The CDR3 is made up of 13 amino acids. J was trimmed by 13 bases and V by 6 bases; bases with no gene match: 12.

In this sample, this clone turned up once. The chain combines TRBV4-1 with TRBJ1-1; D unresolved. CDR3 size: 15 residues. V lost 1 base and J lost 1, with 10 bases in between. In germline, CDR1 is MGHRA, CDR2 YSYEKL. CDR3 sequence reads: CASSQGLDGNTEAFF. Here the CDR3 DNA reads TGCGCCAGCAGCCAAGGTCTAGATGGGAACACTGAAGCTTTCTTT.

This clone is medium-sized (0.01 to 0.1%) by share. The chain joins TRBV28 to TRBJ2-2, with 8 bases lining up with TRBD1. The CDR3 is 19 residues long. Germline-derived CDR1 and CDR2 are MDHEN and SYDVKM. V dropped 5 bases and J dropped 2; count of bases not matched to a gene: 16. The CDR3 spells CASSQYMGTQGANTGELFF. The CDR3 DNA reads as TGTGCCAGCAGTCAATATATGGGAACCCAGGGGGCTAACACCGGGGAGCTGTTTTTT.

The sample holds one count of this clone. The CDR3 region is CAISEYRTDGNTIYF. CDR3 nucleotide sequence: TGTGCCATCAGTGAGTACCGGACAGATGGAAACACCATATATTTT. The genes are TRBV10-3 and TRBJ1-3; perhaps TRBD1 as D (6 bases). Germline V CDR1 and CDR2: ENHRY, SYGVKD. V was shortened by 1 base and J by 3 bases, with 10 bases between the two germline ends. This CDR3 spans 15 amino acids.

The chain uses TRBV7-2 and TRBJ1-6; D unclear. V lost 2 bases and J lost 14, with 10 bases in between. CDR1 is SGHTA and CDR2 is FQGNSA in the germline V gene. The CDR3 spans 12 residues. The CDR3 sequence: CASSLMGSTLHF. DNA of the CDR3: TGTGCCAGCAGCTTAATGGGCTCGACCCTCCACTTT.

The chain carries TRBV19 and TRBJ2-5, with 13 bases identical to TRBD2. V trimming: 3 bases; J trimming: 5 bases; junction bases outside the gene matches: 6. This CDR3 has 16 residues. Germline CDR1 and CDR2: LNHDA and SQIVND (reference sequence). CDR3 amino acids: CASSMGTSGVAETQYF. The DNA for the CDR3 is TGTGCCAGTAGTATGGGGACTAGCGGGGTCGCGGAGACCCAGTACTTC.

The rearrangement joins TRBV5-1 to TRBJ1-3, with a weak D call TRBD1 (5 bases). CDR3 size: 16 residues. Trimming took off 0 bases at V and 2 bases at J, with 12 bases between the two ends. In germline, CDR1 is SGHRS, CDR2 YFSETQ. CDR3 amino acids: CASSLAGGMAGNTIYF. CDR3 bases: TGCGCCAGCAGCTTGGCCGGGGGTATGGCTGGAAACACCATATATTTT.

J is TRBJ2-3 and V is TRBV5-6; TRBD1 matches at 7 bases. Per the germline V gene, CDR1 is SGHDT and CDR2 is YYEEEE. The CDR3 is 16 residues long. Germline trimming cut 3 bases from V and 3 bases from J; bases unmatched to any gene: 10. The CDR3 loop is CASSWLGTGATDTQYF. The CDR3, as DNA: TGTGCCAGCAGCTGGCTGGGAACAGGGGCGACAGATACGCAGTATTTT.

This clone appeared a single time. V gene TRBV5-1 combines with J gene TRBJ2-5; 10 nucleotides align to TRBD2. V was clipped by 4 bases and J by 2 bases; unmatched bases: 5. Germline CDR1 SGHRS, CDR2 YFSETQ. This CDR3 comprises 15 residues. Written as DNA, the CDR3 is TGCGCCAGCAGCCCCCTAGCGGGGGCTCAAGAGACCCAGTACTTC. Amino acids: CASSPLAGAQETQYF. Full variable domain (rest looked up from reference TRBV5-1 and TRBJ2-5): KAGVTQTPRYLIKTRGQQVTLSCSPISGHRSVSWYQQTPGQGLQFLFEYFSETQRNKGNFPGRFSGRQFSNSRSEMNVSTLELGDSALYLCASSPLAGAQETQYFGPGTRLLVL.

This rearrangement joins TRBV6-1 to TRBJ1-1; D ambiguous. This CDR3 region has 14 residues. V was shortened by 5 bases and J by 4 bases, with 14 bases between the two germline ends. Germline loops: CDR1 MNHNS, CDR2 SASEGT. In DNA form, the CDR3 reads TGTGCCAGCAGTTCTCCCCCCCGGAGCACTGAAGCTTTCTTT. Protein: CASSSPPRSTEAFF.

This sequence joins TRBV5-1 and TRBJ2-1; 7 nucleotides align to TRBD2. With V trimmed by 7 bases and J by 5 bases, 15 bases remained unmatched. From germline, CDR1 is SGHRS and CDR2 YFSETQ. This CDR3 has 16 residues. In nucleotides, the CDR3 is TGCGCCAGCGCCCCTCGGATTGGAGCGGGACACAATGAGCAGTTCTTC. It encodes CASAPRIGAGHNEQFF. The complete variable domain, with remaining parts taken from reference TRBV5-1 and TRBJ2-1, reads KAGVTQTPRYLIKTRGQQVTLSCSPISGHRSVSWYQQTPGQGLQFLFEYFSETQRNKGNFPGRFSGRQFSNSRSEMNVSTLELGDSALYLCASAPRIGAGHNEQFFGPGTRLTVL.

The CDR3 DNA follows: TGTGCCTGGGCCCCGGGACAGGGGGCTCTCGGCTACACCTTC. This codes for CAWAPGQGALGYTF. The rearrangement uses TRBV30 and TRBJ1-2; 12 nucleotides align to TRBD1. V dropped 5 bases and J dropped 8; count of bases not matched to a gene: 9. Looked up from germline, CDR1 is GTSNPN and CDR2 is SVGIG (reference sequence). This CDR3 is built from 14 residues.

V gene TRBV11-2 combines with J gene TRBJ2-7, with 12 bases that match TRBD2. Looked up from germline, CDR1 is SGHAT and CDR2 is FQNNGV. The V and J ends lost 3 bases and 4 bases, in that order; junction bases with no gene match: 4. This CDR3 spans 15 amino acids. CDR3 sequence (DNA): TGTGCCAGCAGCTTCCTAGCGGGAGGGAGATACGAGCAGTACTTC. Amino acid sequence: CASSFLAGGRYEQYF.

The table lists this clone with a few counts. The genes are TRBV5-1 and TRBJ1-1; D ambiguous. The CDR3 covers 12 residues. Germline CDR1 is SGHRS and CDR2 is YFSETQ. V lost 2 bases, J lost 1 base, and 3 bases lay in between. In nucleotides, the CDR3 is TGCGCCAGCAGCTTTAGGAACACTGAAGCTTTCTTT. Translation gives CASSFRNTEAFF.

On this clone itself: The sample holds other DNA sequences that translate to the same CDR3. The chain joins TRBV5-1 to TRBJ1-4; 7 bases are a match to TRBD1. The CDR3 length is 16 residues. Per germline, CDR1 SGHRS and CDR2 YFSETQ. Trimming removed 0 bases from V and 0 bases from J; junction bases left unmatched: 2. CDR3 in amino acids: CASSLGQGATNEKLFF. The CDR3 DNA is TGCGCCAGCAGCTTGGGGCAGGGGGCAACTAATGAAAAACTGTTTTTT.

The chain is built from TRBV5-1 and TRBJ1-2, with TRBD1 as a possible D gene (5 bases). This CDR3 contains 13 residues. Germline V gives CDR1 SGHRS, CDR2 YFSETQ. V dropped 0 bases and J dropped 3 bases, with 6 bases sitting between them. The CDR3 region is CASSLGGDYGYTF. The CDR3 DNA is TGCGCCAGCAGCTTGGGGGGGGACTATGGCTACACCTTC.